Listed below are T cell receptor beta chains from one sample, sequenced in a study of shared clonotypes between healthy human individuals. The data were produced by immunoSEQ multiplex PCR, yet TCRdb's version contains in-frame clones alone and is incomplete. The table records hundreds of thousands of clones, roughly 72% of them present only once. The specimen sequenced was memory CD4+ T cells sorted from blood. The receptors derive from a woman in her thirties in good health. CDR3s include the opening cysteine and the closing phenylalanine or tryptophan. The order of the fields is D gene, J gene, V gene, clone size, CDR3 DNA, CDR3 protein. A D gene is named only where the DNA matches it firmly. Not all rows give a size; the values are once, few, many and, for expanded clones, a class.

>TRBD2|TRBJ2-1|TRBV7-2|.
TGTGCCAGCAGCTCCCGGGCGGCTAGCGGGAGTAATGAGCAGTTCTTC
CASSSRAASGSNEQFF
>.|TRBJ2-6|TRBV5-4|.
TGTGCCAGCAGCGCCCGACAGGGTAGGAGGGATGAGACCAACGTCCTGACTTTC
CASSARQGRRDETNVLTF
>.|TRBJ1-5|TRBV11-2|.
TGTGCCAGCAGCTTAGAGGGATCCAATCAGCCCCAGCATTTT
CASSLEGSNQPQHF
>.|TRBJ2-7|TRBV28|.
TGTGCCAGCAGTGAGGGCATAGAACTCCAGTACTTC
CASSEGIELQYF
>.|TRBJ1-1|TRBV5-6|.
TGTGCCAGCAGCTTGGCAGGGAAACCGAACACTGAAGCTTTCTTT
CASSLAGKPNTEAFF
>.|TRBJ2-2|TRBV28|.
TGTGCCAGCAGCTCCAACTCATGGGAGCTGTTTTTT
CASSSNSWELFF
>.|TRBJ1-3|TRBV5-1|.
TGCGCCAGCAGCTACGGGACGGCTGGAAACACCATATATTTT
CASSYGTAGNTIYF
>TRBD1|TRBJ2-5|TRBV11-2|few
TGTGCCAGCAGCTTAGAACCGGGGACAGTGCCCCCGAAGACCCAGTACTTC
CASSLEPGTVPPKTQYF
>TRBD1|TRBJ2-5|TRBV4-1|once
TGCGCCAGCAGCCAAGGGGACAGACAAGAGACCCAGTACTTC
CASSQGDRQETQYF
>.|TRBJ2-2|TRBV28|.
TGTGCCACCCTCAGGGTTCCGGGGGAGCTGTTTTTT
CATLRVPGELFF
>.|TRBJ2-2|TRBV7-9|.
TGTGCCAGCAGCCGCAGGGGAACCGGGGAGCTGTTTTTT
CASSRRGTGELFF
>.|TRBJ1-1|TRBV11-2|once
TGTGCCAGCAGCTTAGTAGGGGGGAGAGCTTTCTTT
CASSLVGGRAFF
>TRBD1|TRBJ1-4|TRBV5-1|.
TGCGCCAGCAGCTTGGAAGGGACAGCTAATGAAAAACTGTTTTTT
CASSLEGTANEKLFF
>.|TRBJ2-2|TRBV9|.
TGTGCCAGCAGCGTATCGACAGTAAACACCGGGGAGCTGTTTTTT
CASSVSTVNTGELFF
>.|TRBJ2-3|TRBV27|few
TGTGCCAGCAGTCCGCCCGGGTTCTCAGATACGCAGTATTTT
CASSPPGFSDTQYF
>.|TRBJ2-5|TRBV7-9|.
TGTGCCAGCAGAAAGACAGAAGAGACCCAGTACTTC
CASRKTEETQYF
>.|TRBJ1-1|TRBV4-1|.
TGCGCCAGCAGCCAACGGAATGTTGACTTAAGGAACACTGAAGCTTTCTTT
CASSQRNVDLRNTEAFF
>.|TRBJ2-2|TRBV7-2|.
TGTGCCAGCAGCTCCCAAGGTTCGAATGCCGGGGAGCTGTTTTTT
CASSSQGSNAGELFF
>.|TRBJ1-5|TRBV27|.
TGTGCCAGCAGTCGGGGGGCGGTGGGCAATCAGCCCCAGCATTTT
CASSRGAVGNQPQHF
>.|TRBJ1-5|TRBV4-1|few
TGCGCCAGCAGCCAAGGGGATACAAGCAATCAGCCCCAGCATTTT
CASSQGDTSNQPQHF
>.|TRBJ1-2|TRBV6-1|.
TGTGCCAGCAGAGAGACAGGAGGCTATGGCTACACCTTC
CASRETGGYGYTF
>.|TRBJ2-1|TRBV11-2|.
TGTGCCAGCAGCGCTCCTGGGAATGAGCAGTTCTTC
CASSAPGNEQFF